The next 2 T cell receptor beta chains were all read from a single sample in a study of control samples from healthy donors and cancer patients. Measured with immunoSEQ multiplex PCR; TCRdb has only the in-frame clones, and not every one. This sample has about 110,000 clones; approximately 80% occur once, and the top ten carry approximately 6.7%. The sample consisted of blood. These receptors were collected from a man between 18 and 35 years old in good health.

V and J are TRBV5-1 and TRBJ2-2; D remains ambiguous. This CDR3 is 14 amino acids long. V was shortened by 3 bases and J by 2 bases, with 8 bases between the two germline ends. CDR1 and CDR2 (germline): SGHRS, YFSETQ. CDR3 nucleotide sequence: TGCGCCAGCAGCTCGATCTATAACACCGGGGAGCTGTTTTTT. It yields the protein CASSSIYNTGELFF.

The chain has TRBV4-2 and TRBJ1-1; unclear D gene. This CDR3 is 15 amino acids long. V gave up 0 bases and J gave up 1 base, with 9 bases separating them. CDR1 is LGHNA, CDR2 YNFKEQ, per germline. For the CDR3, the DNA is TGTGCCAGCAGCCAAGAACCTCGGGCGAACACTGAAGCTTTCTTT. Protein: CASSQEPRANTEAFF.